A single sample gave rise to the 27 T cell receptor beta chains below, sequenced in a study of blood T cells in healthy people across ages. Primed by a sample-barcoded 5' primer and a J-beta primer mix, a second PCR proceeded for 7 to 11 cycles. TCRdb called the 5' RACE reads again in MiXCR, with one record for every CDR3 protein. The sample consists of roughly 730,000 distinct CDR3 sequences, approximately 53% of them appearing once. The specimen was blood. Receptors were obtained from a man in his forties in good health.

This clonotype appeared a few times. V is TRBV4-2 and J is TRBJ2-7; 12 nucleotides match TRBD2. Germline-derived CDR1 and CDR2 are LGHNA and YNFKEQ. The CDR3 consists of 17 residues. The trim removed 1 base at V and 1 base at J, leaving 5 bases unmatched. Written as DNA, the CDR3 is TGTGCCAGCAGCCAAGTCGCGACTAGCGGGAGTTCCTACGAGCAGTACTTC. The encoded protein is CASSQVATSGSSYEQYF.

CDR3 in amino acids: CASSLWRGSTDTQYF. The CDR3 coding sequence is TGTGCCAGCAGCCTTTGGCGGGGGAGCACAGATACGCAGTATTTT. V and J are TRBV28 and TRBJ2-3; 7 bases are shared with TRBD2. The CDR3 covers 15 residues. Looked up from germline, CDR1 is MDHEN and CDR2 is SYDVKM. Trimming at V came to 6 bases and at J to 0 bases, leaving 6 bases not matched to a gene. Drawing the rest from reference TRBV28 and TRBJ2-3, the complete variable domain is DVKVTQSSRYLVKRTGEKVFLECVQDMDHENMFWYRQDPGLGLRLIYFSYDVKMKEKGDIPEGYSVSREKKERFSLILESASTNQTSMYLCASSLWRGSTDTQYFGPGTRLTVL.

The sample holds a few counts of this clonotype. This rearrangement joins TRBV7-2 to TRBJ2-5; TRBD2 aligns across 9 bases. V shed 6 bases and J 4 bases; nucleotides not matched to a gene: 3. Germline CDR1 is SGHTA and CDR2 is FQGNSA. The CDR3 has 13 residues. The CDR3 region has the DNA TGTGCCAGCAGAGTAGCGGGAGTAGAGACCCAGTACTTC. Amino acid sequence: CASRVAGVETQYF.

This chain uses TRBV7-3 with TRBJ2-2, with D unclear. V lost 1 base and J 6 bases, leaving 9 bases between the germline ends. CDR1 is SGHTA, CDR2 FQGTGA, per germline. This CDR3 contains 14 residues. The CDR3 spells CASSLMPLSGELFF. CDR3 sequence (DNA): TGTGCCAGCAGCTTAATGCCCCTGTCCGGGGAGCTGTTTTTT.

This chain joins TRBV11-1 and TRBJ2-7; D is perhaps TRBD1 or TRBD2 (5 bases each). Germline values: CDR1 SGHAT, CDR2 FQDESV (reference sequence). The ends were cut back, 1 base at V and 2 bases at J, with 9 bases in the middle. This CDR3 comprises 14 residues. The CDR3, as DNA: TGTGCCAGCAGCTTAGAGACAGCGGCCTACGAGCAGTACTTC. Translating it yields CASSLETAAYEQYF.

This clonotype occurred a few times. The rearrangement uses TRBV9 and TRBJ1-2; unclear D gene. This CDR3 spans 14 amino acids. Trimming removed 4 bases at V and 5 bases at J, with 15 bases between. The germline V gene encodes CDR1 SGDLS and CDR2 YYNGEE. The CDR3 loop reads CASSPATRFYGYTF. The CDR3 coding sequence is TGTGCCAGCAGCCCAGCGACCCGGTTTTATGGCTACACCTTC.

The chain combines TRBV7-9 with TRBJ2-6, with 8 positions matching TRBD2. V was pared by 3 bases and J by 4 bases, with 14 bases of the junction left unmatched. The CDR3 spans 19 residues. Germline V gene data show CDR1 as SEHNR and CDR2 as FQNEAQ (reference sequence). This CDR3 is CASSFGTRPSLVGANVLTF. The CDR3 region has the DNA TGTGCCAGCAGCTTCGGGACTAGGCCCTCCCTTGTGGGGGCCAACGTCCTGACTTTC.

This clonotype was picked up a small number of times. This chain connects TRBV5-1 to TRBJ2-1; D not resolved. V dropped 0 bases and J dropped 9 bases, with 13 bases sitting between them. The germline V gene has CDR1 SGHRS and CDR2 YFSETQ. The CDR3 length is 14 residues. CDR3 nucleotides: TGCGCCAGCAGCTTGGCCGACCCGGTTACTGAGCAGTTCTTC. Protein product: CASSLADPVTEQFF.

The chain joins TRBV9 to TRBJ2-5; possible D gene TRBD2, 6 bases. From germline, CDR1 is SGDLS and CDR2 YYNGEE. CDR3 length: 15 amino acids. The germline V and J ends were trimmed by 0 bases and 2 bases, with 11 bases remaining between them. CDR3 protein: CASSVAGVGQETQYF. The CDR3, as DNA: TGTGCCAGCAGCGTAGCGGGAGTAGGGCAAGAGACCCAGTACTTC.

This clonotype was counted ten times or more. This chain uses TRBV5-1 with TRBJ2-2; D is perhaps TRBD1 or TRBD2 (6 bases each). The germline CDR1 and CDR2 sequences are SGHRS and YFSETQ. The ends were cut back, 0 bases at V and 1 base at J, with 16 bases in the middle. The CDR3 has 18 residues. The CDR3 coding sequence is TGCGCCAGCAGCTTGGATTTAAGGGGGGCCGGGAACACCGGGGAGCTGTTTTTT. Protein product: CASSLDLRGAGNTGELFF.

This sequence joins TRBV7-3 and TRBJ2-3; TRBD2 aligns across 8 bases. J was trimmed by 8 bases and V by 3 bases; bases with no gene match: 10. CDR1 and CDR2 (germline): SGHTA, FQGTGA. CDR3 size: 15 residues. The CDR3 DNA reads TGTGCCAGCAGCTTTCTGAGCGGGAGTGTAGTTACGCAGTATTTT. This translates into CASSFLSGSVVTQYF.

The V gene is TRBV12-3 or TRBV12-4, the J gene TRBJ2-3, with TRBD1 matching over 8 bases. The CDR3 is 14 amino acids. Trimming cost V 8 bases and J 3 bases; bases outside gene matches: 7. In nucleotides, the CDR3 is TGTGCCAGCGCGGCAGGGGGCAGTACAGATACGCAGTATTTT. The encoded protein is CASAAGGSTDTQYF.

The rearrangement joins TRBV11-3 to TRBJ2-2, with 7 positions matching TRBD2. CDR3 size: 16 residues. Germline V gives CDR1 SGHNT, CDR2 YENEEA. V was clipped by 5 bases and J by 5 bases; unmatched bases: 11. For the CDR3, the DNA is TGTGCCAGCAGCGTAATACTAGCGTATCAGACCGGGGAGCTGTTTTTT. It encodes CASSVILAYQTGELFF. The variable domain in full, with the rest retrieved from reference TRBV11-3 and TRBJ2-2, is EAGVVQSPRYKIIEKKQPVAFWCNPISGHNTLYWYLQNLGQGPELLIRYENEEAVDDSQLPKDRFSAERLKGVDSTLKIQPAELGDSAVYLCASSVILAYQTGELFFGEGSRLTVL.

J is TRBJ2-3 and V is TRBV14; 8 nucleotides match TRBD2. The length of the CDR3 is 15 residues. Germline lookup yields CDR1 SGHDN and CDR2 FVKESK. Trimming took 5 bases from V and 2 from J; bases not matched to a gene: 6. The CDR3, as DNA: TGTGCCAGCAGCACCAGCGGGAGATACACAGATACGCAGTATTTT. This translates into CASSTSGRYTDTQYF.

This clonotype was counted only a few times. The CDR3 here is CASSFTGLYEQYF. CDR3 nucleotides: TGTGCCAGCAGTTTCACGGGGCTCTACGAGCAGTACTTC. The chain links TRBV28 to TRBJ2-7; tentatively, D is TRBD1 or TRBD2 (5 bases each). Per the germline V gene, CDR1 is MDHEN and CDR2 is SYDVKM. The CDR3 spans 13 residues. Trimming left V 3 bases short and J 3 bases short, with 9 bases between.

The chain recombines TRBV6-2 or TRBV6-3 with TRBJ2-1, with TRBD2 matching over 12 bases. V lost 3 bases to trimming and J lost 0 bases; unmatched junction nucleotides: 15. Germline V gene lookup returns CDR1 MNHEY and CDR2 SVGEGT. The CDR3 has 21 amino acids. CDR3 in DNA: TGTGCCAGCAGTTATCCGTCCCGTGGGACTAGCGGGTCTACCTCCTACAATGAGCAGTTCTTC. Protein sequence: CASSYPSRGTSGSTSYNEQFF.

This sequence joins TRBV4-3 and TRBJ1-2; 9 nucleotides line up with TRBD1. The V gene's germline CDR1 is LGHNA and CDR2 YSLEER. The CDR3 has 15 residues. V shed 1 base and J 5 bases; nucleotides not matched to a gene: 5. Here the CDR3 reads CASSQAPGQGYGYTF. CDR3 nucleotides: TGCGCCAGCAGCCAAGCCCCGGGACAGGGTTATGGCTACACCTTC.

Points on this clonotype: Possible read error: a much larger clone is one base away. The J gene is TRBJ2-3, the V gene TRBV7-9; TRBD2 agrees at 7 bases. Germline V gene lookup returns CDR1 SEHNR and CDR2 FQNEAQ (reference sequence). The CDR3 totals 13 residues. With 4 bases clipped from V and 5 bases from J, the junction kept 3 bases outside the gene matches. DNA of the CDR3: TGTGCCAGCAGCTGGGGGGGGAAAGATACGCAGTATTTT. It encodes CASSWGGKDTQYF.

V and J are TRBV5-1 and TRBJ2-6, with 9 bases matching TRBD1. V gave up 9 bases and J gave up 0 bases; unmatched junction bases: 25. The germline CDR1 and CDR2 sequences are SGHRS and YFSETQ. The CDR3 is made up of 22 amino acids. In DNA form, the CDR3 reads TGCGCCACCAAAAAGATAGGGGAGCCCGGGACAGGGCCTTTCTCTGGGGCCAACGTCCTGACTTTC. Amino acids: CATKKIGEPGTGPFSGANVLTF.

The CDR3 DNA reads TGTGCCAGCAGCCTCTTAGCGGGATCTAGGGGGGCAGAGACCCAGTACTTC. Its translation: CASSLLAGSRGAETQYF. The chain carries TRBV4-2 and TRBJ2-5; TRBD2 matches at 8 bases. This CDR3 is 17 amino acids long. V shed 4 bases and J 4 bases; nucleotides not matched to a gene: 14. Germline V gene sequence: CDR1 LGHNA, CDR2 YNFKEQ.

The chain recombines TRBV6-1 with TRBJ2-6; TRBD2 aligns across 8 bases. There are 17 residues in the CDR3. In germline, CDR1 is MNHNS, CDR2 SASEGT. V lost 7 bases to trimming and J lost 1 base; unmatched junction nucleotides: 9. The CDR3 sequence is CASTRRGAYSGANVLTF. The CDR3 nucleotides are TGTGCCAGCACAAGGCGGGGGGCATATTCTGGGGCCAACGTCCTGACTTTC.

The CDR3 nucleotides are TGTGCCAGCAGCCCGCCCGGGACAGGCAGAAATTCACCCCTCCACTTT. Amino acids: CASSPPGTGRNSPLHF. This chain links TRBV5-6 with TRBJ1-6, with TRBD1 identical over 8 bases. Trimming removed 4 bases from V and 7 bases from J; junction bases left unmatched: 10. The CDR3 runs 16 residues. Germline V gene data show CDR1 as SGHDT and CDR2 as YYEEEE.

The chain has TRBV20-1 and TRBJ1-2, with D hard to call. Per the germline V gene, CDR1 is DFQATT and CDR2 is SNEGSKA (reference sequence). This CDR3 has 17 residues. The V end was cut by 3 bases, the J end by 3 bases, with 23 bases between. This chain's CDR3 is CSARPGLDREPHYGYTF. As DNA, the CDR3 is TGCAGTGCTAGGCCCGGCCTGGACCGGGAGCCACACTATGGCTACACCTTC.

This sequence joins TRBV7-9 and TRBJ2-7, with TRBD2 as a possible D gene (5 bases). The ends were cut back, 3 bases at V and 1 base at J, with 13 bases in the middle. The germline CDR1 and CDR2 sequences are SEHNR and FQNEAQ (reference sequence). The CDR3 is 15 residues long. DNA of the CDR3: TGTGCCAGCAGCTTTCTGGGGAGTGGGTCCTACGAGCAGTACTTC. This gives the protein CASSFLGSGSYEQYF.

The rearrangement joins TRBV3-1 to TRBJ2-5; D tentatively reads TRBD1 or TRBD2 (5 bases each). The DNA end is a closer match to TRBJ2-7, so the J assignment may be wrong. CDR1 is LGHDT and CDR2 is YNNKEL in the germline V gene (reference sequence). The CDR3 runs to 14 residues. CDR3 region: CASSQGGASYEQYF. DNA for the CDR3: TGTGCCAGCAGCCAAGGAGGGGCCTCCTACGAGCAGTACTTC.

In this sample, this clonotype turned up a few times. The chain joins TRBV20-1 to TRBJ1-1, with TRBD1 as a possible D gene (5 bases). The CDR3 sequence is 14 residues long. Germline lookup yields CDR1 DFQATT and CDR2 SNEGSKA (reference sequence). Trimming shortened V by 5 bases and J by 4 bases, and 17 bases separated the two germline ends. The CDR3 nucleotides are TGCAGTGCTGGGGCCCAAACCGGTGGCACTGAAGCTTTCTTT. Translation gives CSAGAQTGGTEAFF.

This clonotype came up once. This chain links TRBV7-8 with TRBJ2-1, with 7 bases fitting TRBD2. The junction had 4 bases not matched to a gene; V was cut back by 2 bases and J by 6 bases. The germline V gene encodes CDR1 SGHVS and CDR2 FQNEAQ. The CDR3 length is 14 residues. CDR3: CASSLPPGGNEQFF. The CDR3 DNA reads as TGTGCCAGCAGCTTACCGCCGGGAGGCAATGAGCAGTTCTTC. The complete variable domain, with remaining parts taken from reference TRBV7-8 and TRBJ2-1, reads GAGVSQSPRYKVAKRGQDVALRCDPISGHVSLFWYQQALGQGPEFLTYFQNEAQLDKSGLPSDRFFAERPEGSVSTLKIQRTQQEDSAVYLCASSLPPGGNEQFFGPGTRLTVL.